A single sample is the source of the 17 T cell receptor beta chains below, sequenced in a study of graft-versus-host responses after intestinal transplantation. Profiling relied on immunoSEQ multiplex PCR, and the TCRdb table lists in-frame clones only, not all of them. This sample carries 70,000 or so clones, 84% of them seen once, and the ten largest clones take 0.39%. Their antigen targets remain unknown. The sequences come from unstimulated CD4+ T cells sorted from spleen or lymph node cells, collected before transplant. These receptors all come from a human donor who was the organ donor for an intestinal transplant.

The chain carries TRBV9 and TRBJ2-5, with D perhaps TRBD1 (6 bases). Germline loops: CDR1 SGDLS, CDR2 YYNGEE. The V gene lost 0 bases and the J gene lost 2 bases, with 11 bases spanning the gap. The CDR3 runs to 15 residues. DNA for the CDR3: TGTGCCAGCAGCGTAGATCAGGGGTGGCAAGAGACCCAGTACTTC. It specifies CASSVDQGWQETQYF.

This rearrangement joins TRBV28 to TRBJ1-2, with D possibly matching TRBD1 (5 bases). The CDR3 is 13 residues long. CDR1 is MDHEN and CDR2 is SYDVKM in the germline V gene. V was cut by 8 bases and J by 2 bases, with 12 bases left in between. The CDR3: CASYSSGNYGYTF. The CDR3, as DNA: TGTGCCAGCTACAGTTCAGGGAACTATGGCTACACCTTC.

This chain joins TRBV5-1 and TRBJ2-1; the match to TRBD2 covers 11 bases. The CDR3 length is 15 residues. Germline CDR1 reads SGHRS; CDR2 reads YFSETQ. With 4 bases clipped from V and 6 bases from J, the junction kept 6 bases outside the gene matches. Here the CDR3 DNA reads TGCGCCAGCAGCCTAGTAGCGGGGGGGCGCAATGAGCAGTTCTTC. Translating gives CASSLVAGGRNEQFF.

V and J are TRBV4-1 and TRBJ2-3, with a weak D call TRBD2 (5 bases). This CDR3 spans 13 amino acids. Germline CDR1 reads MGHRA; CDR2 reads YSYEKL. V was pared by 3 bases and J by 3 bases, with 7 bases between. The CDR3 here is CASSHTRTDTQYF. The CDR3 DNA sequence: TGCGCCAGCAGCCATACTAGGACAGATACGCAGTATTTT.

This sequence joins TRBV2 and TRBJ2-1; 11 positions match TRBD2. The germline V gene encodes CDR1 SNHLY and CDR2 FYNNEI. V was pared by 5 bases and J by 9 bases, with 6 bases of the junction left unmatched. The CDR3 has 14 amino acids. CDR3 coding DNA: TGTGCCAGCAGTCGTAGCGGGGGGGCCTCTGAGCAGTTCTTC. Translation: CASSRSGGASEQFF.

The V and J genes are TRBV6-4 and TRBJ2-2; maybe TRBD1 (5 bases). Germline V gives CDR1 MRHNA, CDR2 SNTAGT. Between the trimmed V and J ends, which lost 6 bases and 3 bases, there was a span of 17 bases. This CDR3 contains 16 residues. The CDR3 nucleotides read TGTGCCAGCAGCCTCAAGAAGGGGCCTGACACCGGGGAGCTGTTTTTT. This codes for CASSLKKGPDTGELFF.

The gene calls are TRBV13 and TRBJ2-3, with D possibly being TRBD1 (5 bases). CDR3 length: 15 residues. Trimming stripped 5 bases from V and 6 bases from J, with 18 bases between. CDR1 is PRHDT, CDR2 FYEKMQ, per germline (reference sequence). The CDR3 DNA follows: TGTGCCAGCAGCAAAAACCAGGGCGCTTTGGATACGCAGTATTTT. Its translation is CASSKNQGALDTQYF.

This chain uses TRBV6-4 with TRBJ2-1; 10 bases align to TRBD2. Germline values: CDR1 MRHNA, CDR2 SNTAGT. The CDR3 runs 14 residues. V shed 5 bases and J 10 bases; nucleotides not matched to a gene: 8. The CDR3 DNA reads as TGTGCCAGCAGTTATAGCGGGGGGCAGCGGGAGCAGTTCTTC. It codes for CASSYSGGQREQFF.

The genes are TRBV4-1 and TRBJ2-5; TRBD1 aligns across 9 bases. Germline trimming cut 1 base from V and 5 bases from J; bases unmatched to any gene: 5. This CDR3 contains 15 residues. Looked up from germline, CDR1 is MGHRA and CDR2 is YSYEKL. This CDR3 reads CASSQGGQGSETQYF. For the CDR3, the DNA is TGCGCCAGCAGCCAAGGGGGACAGGGTTCGGAGACCCAGTACTTC.

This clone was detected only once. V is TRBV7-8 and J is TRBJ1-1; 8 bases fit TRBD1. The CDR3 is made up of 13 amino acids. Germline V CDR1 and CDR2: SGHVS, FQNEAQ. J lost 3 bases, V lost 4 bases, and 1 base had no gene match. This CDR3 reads CASSSDRDTEAFF. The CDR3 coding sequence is TGTGCCAGCAGCTCGGACAGGGACACTGAAGCTTTCTTT.

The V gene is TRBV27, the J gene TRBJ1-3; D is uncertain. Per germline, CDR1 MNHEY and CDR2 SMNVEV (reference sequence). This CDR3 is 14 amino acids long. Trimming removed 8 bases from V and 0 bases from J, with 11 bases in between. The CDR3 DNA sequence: TGTGCCAGCCGTCAGCGTACCTCTGGAAACACCATATATTTT. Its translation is CASRQRTSGNTIYF.

CDR3 in amino acids: CSVWEHMNTEAFF. Written as DNA, the CDR3 is TGCAGCGTTTGGGAGCACATGAACACTGAAGCTTTCTTT. The chain uses TRBV29-1 and TRBJ1-1; D unresolved. V was shortened by 5 bases and J by 0 bases, with 10 bases between the two germline ends. This CDR3 region has 13 residues. CDR1 is SQVTM, CDR2 ANQGSEA, per germline. Full variable domain (missing parts from reference TRBV29-1 and TRBJ1-1): SAVISQKPSRDICQRGTSLTIQCQVDSQVTMMFWYRQQPGQSLTLIATANQGSEATYESGFVIDKFPISRPNLTFSTLTVSNMSPEDSSIYLCSVWEHMNTEAFFGQGTRLTVV.

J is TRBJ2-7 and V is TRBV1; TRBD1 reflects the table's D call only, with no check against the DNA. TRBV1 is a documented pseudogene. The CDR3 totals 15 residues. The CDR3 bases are TGCACCAGCAGGGTAACCGGGACAGGAACCTACGAGCAGTACGTC. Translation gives CTSRVTGTGTYEQYV.

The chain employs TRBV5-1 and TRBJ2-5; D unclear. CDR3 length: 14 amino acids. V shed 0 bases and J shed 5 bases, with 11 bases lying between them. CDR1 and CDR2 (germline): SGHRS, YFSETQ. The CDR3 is CASSLAGVGETQYF. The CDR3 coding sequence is TGCGCCAGCAGCTTGGCCGGAGTCGGTGAGACCCAGTACTTC.

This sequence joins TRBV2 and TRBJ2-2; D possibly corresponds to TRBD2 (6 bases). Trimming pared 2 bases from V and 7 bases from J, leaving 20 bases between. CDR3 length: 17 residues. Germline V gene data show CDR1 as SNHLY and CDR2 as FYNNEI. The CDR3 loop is CASSESMLAGEVGELFF. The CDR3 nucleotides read TGTGCCAGCAGTGAATCGATGTTGGCTGGGGAGGTCGGGGAGCTGTTTTTT.

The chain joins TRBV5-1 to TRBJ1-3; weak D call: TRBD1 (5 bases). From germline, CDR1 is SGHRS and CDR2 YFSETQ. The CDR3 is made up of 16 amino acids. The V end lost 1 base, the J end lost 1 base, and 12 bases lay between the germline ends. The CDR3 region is CASSLLSPGSGNTIYF. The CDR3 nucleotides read TGCGCCAGCAGCTTGCTCTCCCCAGGGTCTGGAAACACCATATATTTT. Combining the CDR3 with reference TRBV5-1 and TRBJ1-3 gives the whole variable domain KAGVTQTPRYLIKTRGQQVTLSCSPISGHRSVSWYQQTPGQGLQFLFEYFSETQRNKGNFPGRFSGRQFSNSRSEMNVSTLELGDSALYLCASSLLSPGSGNTIYFGEGSWLTVV.

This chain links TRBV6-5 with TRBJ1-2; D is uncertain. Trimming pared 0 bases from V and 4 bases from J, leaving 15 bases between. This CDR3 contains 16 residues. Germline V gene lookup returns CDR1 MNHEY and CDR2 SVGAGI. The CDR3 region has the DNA TGTGCCAGCAGTTACTCGATAGCGAGGCTTGGCTATGGCTACACCTTC. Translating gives CASSYSIARLGYGYTF.